This TCR beta chain was identified during a study of blood T cell repertoires in COVID-19. Some clones are missing from TCRdb's copy, which holds only in-frame ones; the method was immunoSEQ multiplex PCR. The sample contains about 42,000 clones, 70% to 90% of which appear only once. This CDR3 is 13 amino acids long. The germline V gene has CDR1 SNHLY and CDR2 FYNNEI. Trimming cost V 6 bases and J 5 bases, with 12 bases left between them. The specimen was peripheral blood. The chain is built from TRBV2 and TRBJ2-3; D is perhaps TRBD2 (6 bases). This sequence was found in a human donor in a cohort sampled during active COVID-19. The CDR3 sequence is CASSTGLKDTQYF. The CDR3, as DNA: TGTGCCAGCAGCACGGGACTTAAAGATACGCAGTATTTT.